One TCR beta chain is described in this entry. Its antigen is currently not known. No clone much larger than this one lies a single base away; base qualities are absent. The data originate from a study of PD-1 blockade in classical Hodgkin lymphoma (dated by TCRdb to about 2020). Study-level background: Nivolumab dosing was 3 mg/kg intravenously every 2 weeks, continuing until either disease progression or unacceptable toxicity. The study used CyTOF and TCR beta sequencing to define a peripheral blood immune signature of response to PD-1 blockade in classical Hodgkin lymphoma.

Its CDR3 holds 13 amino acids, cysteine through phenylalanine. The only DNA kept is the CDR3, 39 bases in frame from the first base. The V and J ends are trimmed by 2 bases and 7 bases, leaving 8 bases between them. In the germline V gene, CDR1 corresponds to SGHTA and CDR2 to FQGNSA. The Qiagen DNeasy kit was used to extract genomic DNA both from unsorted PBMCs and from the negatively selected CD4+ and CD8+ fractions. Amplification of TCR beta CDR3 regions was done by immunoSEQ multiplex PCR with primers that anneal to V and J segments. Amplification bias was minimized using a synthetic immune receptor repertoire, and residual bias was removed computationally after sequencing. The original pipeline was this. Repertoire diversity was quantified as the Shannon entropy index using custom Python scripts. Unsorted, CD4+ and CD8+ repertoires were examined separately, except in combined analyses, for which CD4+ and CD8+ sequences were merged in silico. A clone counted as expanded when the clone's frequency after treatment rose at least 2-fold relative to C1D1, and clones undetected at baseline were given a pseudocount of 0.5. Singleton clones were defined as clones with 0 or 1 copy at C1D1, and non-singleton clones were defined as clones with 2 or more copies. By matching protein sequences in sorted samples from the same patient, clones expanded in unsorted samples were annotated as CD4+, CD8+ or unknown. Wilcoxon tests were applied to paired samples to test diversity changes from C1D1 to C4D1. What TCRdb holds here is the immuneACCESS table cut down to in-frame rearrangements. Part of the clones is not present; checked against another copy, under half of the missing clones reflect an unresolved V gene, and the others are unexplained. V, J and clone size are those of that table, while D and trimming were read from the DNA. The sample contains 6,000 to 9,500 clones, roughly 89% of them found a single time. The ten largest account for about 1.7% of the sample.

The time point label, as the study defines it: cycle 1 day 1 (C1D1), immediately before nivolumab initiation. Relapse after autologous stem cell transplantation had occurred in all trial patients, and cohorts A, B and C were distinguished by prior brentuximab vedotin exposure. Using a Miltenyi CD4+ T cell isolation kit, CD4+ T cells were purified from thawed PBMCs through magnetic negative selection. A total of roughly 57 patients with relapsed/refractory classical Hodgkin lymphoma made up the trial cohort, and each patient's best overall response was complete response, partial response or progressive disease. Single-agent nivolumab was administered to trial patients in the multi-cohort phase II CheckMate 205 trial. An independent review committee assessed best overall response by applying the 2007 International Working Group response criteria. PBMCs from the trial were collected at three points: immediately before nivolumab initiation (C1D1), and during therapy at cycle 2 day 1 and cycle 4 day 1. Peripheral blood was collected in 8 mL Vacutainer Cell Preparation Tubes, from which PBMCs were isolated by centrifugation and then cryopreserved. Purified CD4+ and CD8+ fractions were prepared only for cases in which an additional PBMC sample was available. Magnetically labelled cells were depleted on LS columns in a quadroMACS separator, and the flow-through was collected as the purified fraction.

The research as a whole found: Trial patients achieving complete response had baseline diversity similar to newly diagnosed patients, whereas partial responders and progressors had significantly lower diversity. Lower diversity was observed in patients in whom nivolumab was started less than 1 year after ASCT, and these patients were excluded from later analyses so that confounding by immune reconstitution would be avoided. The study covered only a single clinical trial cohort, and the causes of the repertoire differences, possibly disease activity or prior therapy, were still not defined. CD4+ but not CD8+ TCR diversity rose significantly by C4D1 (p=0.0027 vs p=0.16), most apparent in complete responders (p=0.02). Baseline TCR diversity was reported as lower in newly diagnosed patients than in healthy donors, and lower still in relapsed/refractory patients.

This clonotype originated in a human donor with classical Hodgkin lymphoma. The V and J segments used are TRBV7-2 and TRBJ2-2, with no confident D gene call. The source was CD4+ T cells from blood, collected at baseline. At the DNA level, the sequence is TGTGCCAGCAGCTTAAGCACGGTCGGGGAGCTGTTTTTT. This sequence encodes CASSLSTVGELFF.